These 9 T cell receptor beta chains share one sample of origin, sequenced in a study of identical twins. TCRdb re-called the 5' RACE reads through MiXCR, storing one row per CDR3 protein. The sample records 200,000 to 250,000 distinct CDR3 sequences, over 9.5% being singletons. Material for sequencing was memory T cells sorted from blood. The receptor source for this set is a man aged 45 to 65 in good health.

This clonotype showed up just a few times. V gene TRBV27 combines with J gene TRBJ1-2; D unclear. V lost 8 bases, J lost 3 bases, and 16 bases lay in between. This CDR3 is built from 14 residues. Per the germline V gene, CDR1 is MNHEY and CDR2 is SMNVEV (reference sequence). The chain's CDR3 is CASRPLTRYYGYTF. For the CDR3, the DNA is TGTGCCAGCCGACCGTTGACTCGCTACTATGGCTACACCTTC.

This clonotype came up a few times. This sequence joins TRBV11-1 and TRBJ2-2, with a possible D match to TRBD1 (6 bases). Trimming removed 2 bases from V and 6 bases from J, with 10 bases in between. There are 14 residues in the CDR3. From germline, CDR1 is SGHAT and CDR2 FQDESV (reference sequence). CDR3 sequence: CASSLHTGSGELFF. The DNA of the CDR3 is TGTGCCAGCAGCTTACATACAGGGTCCGGGGAGCTGTTTTTT.

This clonotype was picked up a small number of times. The junction departs from the called germline gene at one end, perhaps through a read error. The J gene is TRBJ1-2, the V gene TRBV28; D call uncertain. This CDR3 region has 8 residues. CDR1 MDHEN and CDR2 SYDVKM come from the germline V gene. The CDR3 region is CASPRGSF. In DNA, the CDR3 is TGTGCCAGCCCCCGTGGGAGCTTC.

Ten or more counts support this clonotype. This chain's CDR3 is CSVLLGTSGRGYNEQFF. The CDR3 nucleotides read TGCAGCGTCCTACTAGGGACTAGCGGGAGGGGGTACAATGAGCAGTTCTTC. J is TRBJ2-1 and V is TRBV29-1; 16 nucleotides agree with TRBD2. Losses at the gene ends were 6 bases for V and 4 bases for J; bases not matched to a gene: 9. Per the germline V gene, CDR1 is SQVTM and CDR2 is ANQGSEA. The CDR3 extends over 17 amino acids.

This clonotype was seen a handful of times. The V call is TRBV2, the J call TRBJ2-1; 11 bases align to TRBD2. This CDR3 contains 14 residues. V lost 7 bases, J lost 9 bases, and 8 bases stayed unmatched. Germline CDR1 and CDR2: SNHLY and FYNNEI. As DNA, the CDR3 is TGTGCCAGCACCCCGAGGGGGACTAGCGGTGAGCAGTTCTTC. Its protein is CASTPRGTSGEQFF.

This clonotype was seen more than once but under ten times. The chain employs TRBV7-2 and TRBJ2-6; D tentatively fits TRBD1 or TRBD2 (5 bases each). Trimming pared 8 bases from V and 1 base from J, leaving 18 bases between. Germline V gene lookup returns CDR1 SGHTA and CDR2 FQGNSA. The CDR3 consists of 17 residues. DNA of the CDR3: TGTGCCAGCCGCAGAGGGACCAGGGAGTCTGGGGCCAACGTCCTGACTTTC. It codes for CASRRGTRESGANVLTF.

The sample holds many counts of this clonotype. This chain connects TRBV3-1 to TRBJ2-1; 10 bases are shared with TRBD2. Germline CDR1 LGHDT, CDR2 YNNKEL (reference sequence). The CDR3 loop spans 18 amino acids. Trimming at V came to 0 bases and at J to 8 bases, leaving 13 bases not matched to a gene. CDR3 bases: TGTGCCAGCAGCCAAGATCGAAGCGGGAGGGCCGGGTCCTATGAGCAGTTCTTC. Translation gives CASSQDRSGRAGSYEQFF.

Concerning this clonotype itself: The junction does not match germline at one end; this may be a read error. The rearrangement uses TRBV29-1 and TRBJ2-1, with D perhaps TRBD1 (5 bases). The germline gives CDR1 SQVTM, CDR2 ANQGSEA. The CDR3 loop spans 12 amino acids. For the CDR3, the DNA is TGCAGCGCCGACAGCTCCTACAATAAGCAGTTCTTC. This translates into CSADSSYNKQFF.

The V call is TRBV5-1, the J call TRBJ2-1, with D maybe TRBD1 (5 bases). The CDR3 loop spans 15 amino acids. In germline, CDR1 is SGHRS, CDR2 YFSETQ. Trimming cost V 0 bases and J 1 base, with 8 bases left between them. This CDR3 reads CASSLAAGSYNEQFF. CDR3 DNA: TGCGCCAGCAGCTTGGCCGCAGGGTCCTACAATGAGCAGTTCTTC.